This T cell receptor beta chain was identified in a study of CD8+ T cells in alopecia areata. At the level of the study: Tofacitinib administration to treated patients was oral, at 5 to 10 mg twice daily.

Stated treatment: oral pan-JAK inhibitor, 5-10 mg twice daily. T lymphocytes (CD4+ and CD8+) were sorted from PBMCs. The V gene end was trimmed by 3 bases and the J gene end by 4 bases; junction bases not matched to a gene: 16. Germline V lookup: CDR1 SQVTM, CDR2 ANQGSEA. CDR3 size: 17 residues. Whole-study findings and limits: In patients, TCRs were shared less clearly than in mice, and HLA may possibly be involved. Greater clonality was observed in lesional scalp samples, especially alopecia totalis/universalis, versus normal scalp.

This clone occurred once. The antigen remains undetermined. RNA was isolated and reverse transcribed to cDNA, the sequencing template. Profiled with immunoSEQ multiplex PCR; TCRdb holds only in-frame clones, not every one. The table lists fewer than 250,000 clones, about three fifths of them singletons. The material was CD4+ T cells sorted from blood, obtained at week 4, from a patient treated with tofacitinib. V usage is TRBV29-1 and J usage is TRBJ2-5; the match to TRBD2 covers 8 bases. This sequence originates from a human donor with alopecia areata. The DNA of the CDR3 is TGCAGCGTTGAGGGTTTAATGGCGGGACTAGTTCCAGAGACCCAGTACTTC. Amino acid sequence: CSVEGLMAGLVPETQYF.